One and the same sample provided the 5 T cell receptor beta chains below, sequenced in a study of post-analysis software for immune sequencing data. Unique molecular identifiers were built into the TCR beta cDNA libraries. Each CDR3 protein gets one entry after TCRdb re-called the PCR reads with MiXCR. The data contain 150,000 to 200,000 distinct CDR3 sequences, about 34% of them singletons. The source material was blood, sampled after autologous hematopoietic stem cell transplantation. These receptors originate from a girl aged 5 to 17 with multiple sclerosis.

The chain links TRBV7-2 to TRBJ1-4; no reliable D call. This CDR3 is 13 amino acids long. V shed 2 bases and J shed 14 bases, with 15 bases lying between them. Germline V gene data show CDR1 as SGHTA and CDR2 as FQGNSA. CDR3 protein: CASSLRELTRLFF. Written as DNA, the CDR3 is TGTGCCAGCAGCTTACGGGAACTAACCAGGCTGTTTTTT.

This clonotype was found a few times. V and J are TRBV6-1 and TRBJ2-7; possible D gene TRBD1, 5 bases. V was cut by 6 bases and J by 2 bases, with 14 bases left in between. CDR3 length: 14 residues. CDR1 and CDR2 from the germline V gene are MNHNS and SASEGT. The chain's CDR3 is CASRGREVPYEQYF. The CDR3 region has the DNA TGTGCCAGCAGAGGCAGGGAAGTGCCCTACGAGCAGTACTTC.

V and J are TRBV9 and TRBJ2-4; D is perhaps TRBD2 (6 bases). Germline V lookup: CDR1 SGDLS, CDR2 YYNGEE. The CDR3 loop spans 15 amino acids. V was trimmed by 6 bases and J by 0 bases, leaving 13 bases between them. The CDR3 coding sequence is TGTGCCAGCACCCCGGGCGGGGCAGCCAAAAACATTCAGTACTTC. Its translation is CASTPGGAAKNIQYF.

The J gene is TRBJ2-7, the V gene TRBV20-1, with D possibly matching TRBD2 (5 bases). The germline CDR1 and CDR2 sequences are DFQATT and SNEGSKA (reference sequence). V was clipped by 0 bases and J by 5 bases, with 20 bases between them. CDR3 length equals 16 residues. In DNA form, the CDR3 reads TGCAGTGCTAGAGATCGTGCTAGCATCTTCATCAACGAGCAGTACTTC. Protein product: CSARDRASIFINEQYF.

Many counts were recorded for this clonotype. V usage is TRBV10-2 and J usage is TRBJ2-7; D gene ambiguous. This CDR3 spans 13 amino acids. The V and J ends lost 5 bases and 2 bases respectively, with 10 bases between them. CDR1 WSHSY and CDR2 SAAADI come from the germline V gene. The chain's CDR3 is CASSYGGPYEQYF. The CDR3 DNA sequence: TGCGCCAGCAGTTACGGCGGCCCCTACGAGCAGTACTTC.